What follows are 23 T cell receptor beta chains derived from one specimen sequenced in a study of early T cells in non-severe SARS-CoV-2 infection. MiXCR, run by TCRdb on the 5' RACE reads, gives a single entry per CDR3 protein. The sample holds 28,000 or so distinct CDR3 sequences, around 7% seen once. The sample comprised whole blood. These receptors all stem from an adult who was a healthcare worker with PCR-confirmed SARS-CoV-2 infection or an uninfected control (not recorded which).

This clonotype has at least ten counts. The chain is built from TRBV11-2 and TRBJ2-4; a weak D match, TRBD1 (6 bases). The CDR3 is made up of 17 amino acids. The V and J ends lost 5 bases and 3 bases respectively, with 20 bases between them. The V gene's germline CDR1 is SGHAT and CDR2 FQNNGV. The CDR3 nucleotides read TGTGCCAGCAGCCTTGGGGGCACCTTCGTTGTCAAAAACATTCAGTACTTC. Translated: CASSLGGTFVVKNIQYF.

The table lists this clonotype with many counts. V gene TRBV6-2 or TRBV6-3 combines with J gene TRBJ2-1; D gene unclear. CDR3 length equals 13 residues. The ends were cut back, 8 bases at V and 8 bases at J, with 16 bases in the middle. Germline CDR1 reads MNHEY; CDR2 reads SVGEGT. CDR3 nucleotides: TGTGCCAGCCTGCGTCCAGGTTTTGATGAGCAGTTCTTC. Translating gives CASLRPGFDEQFF.

This clonotype was recorded at least ten times. V is TRBV5-1 and J is TRBJ1-4; the D gene is possibly TRBD1 (6 bases). V lost 1 base to trimming and J lost 1 base, with 14 bases between them. Germline CDR1 SGHRS, CDR2 YFSETQ. This CDR3 comprises 17 residues. The CDR3 region is CASSLIPGVGTNEKLFF. The CDR3 DNA sequence: TGCGCCAGCAGCTTGATTCCAGGGGTCGGAACTAATGAAAAACTGTTTTTT.

This clonotype was picked up a small number of times. V is TRBV20-1 and J is TRBJ2-7; D is tentatively TRBD1 or TRBD2 (6 bases each). Germline CDR1 and CDR2: DFQATT and SNEGSKA (reference sequence). The CDR3 consists of 13 residues. With 3 bases removed from V and 4 bases from J, the gap between germline ends came to 13 bases. As DNA, the CDR3 is TGCAGTGCTAGTCGCGGGACATCTTACGAGCAGTACTTC. Encoded protein: CSASRGTSYEQYF.

In its sample, this clonotype was seen many times. The chain uses TRBV20-1 and TRBJ2-7, with D possibly TRBD2 on 6 matching bases. CDR1 DFQATT and CDR2 SNEGSKA come from the germline V gene (reference sequence). The V gene lost 3 bases and the J gene lost 3 bases, with 15 bases spanning the gap. CDR3 size: 14 residues. The CDR3, as DNA: TGCAGTGCTAGCGGCGGGGCTAATGTCTACGAGCAGTACTTC. Protein: CSASGGANVYEQYF.

This clonotype showed up many times. The V gene is TRBV12-3 or TRBV12-4, the J gene TRBJ2-3; 11 nucleotides line up with TRBD2. J lost 11 bases, V lost 5 bases, and 3 bases had no gene match. This CDR3 has 12 residues. CDR3 sequence reads: CASSNGLAGQYF. In DNA form, the CDR3 reads TGTGCCAGCAGTAACGGACTAGCGGGGCAGTATTTT.

This clonotype was counted many times. The chain uses TRBV20-1 and TRBJ1-5; 7 positions agree with TRBD1. V trimming: 5 bases; J trimming: 2 bases; junction bases outside the gene matches: 9. The CDR3 runs to 15 residues. CDR1 and CDR2 from the germline V gene are DFQATT and SNEGSKA (reference sequence). The CDR3 is CSARPQGVGNQPQHF. Here the CDR3 DNA reads TGCAGTGCTCGGCCTCAGGGGGTTGGCAATCAGCCCCAGCATTTT.

This clonotype was recorded many times. The chain couples TRBV5-1 to TRBJ2-7; D might be TRBD1 or TRBD2, each matching 7 bases. Trimming removed 4 bases from V and 2 bases from J, with 19 bases in between. Looked up from germline, CDR1 is SGHRS and CDR2 is YFSETQ. The CDR3 runs to 16 residues. The CDR3 reads CASSIQGGTATYEQYF. In DNA, the CDR3 is TGCGCCAGCAGCATTCAGGGAGGGACAGCCACCTACGAGCAGTACTTC.

This clonotype showed up many times. The chain joins TRBV5-6 to TRBJ1-6; D is perhaps TRBD1 (6 bases). CDR3 size: 13 residues. Trimming cost V 2 bases and J 10 bases, with 10 bases left between them. Germline-derived CDR1 and CDR2 are SGHDT and YYEEEE. The CDR3 coding sequence is TGTGCCAGCAGCTTAAACAGGGACTCACCCCTCCACTTT. Amino acid sequence: CASSLNRDSPLHF.

In regard to this clonotype: A read error may explain this, as a much larger clone is one base away. This chain joins TRBV7-6 and TRBJ2-1; 8 bases line up with TRBD2. Germline lookup yields CDR1 SGHVS and CDR2 FNYEAQ. This CDR3 has 15 amino acids. CDR3 loop: CASSSGGATYNERFF. The DNA of the CDR3 is TGTGCCAGCAGCTCCGGGGGGGCCACTTACAATGAGCGGTTCTTC.

This clonotype was observed many times. The rearrangement joins TRBV5-1 to TRBJ2-3, with 7 positions matching TRBD2. V lost 4 bases, J lost 1 base, and 9 bases stayed unmatched. This CDR3 is built from 16 residues. Germline CDR1 reads SGHRS; CDR2 reads YFSETQ. The CDR3, as DNA: TGCGCCAGCAGCCCGACGCGACTAGCTGGCACAGATACGCAGTATTTT. The encoded protein is CASSPTRLAGTDTQYF.

This clonotype was observed a handful of times. This chain joins TRBV18 and TRBJ2-1; 7 bases are a match to TRBD2. CDR1 KGHSH and CDR2 LQKENI come from the germline V gene. V was pared by 1 base and J by 7 bases, with 10 bases of the junction left unmatched. The CDR3 totals 16 residues. CDR3 nucleotide sequence: TGTGCCAGCTCACCACTGGCGGGGGTCCTCGGGAATGAGCAGTTCTTC. This translates into CASSPLAGVLGNEQFF.

In this sample, this clonotype turned up many times. This rearrangement joins TRBV6-5 to TRBJ1-1; TRBD1 aligns across 9 bases. CDR1 MNHEY and CDR2 SVGAGI come from the germline V gene. CDR3 size: 14 residues. Germline trimming cut 6 bases from V and 4 bases from J; bases unmatched to any gene: 6. This CDR3 reads CASRGQGWGTEAFF. CDR3 DNA: TGTGCCAGCAGAGGACAGGGGTGGGGCACTGAAGCTTTCTTT.

This clonotype was recorded at least ten times. The rearrangement uses TRBV6-1 and TRBJ2-5, with 8 positions matching TRBD2. The trim removed 7 bases at V and 5 bases at J, leaving 12 bases unmatched. The CDR3 spans 15 residues. Germline CDR1 and CDR2: MNHNS and SASEGT. CDR3 in amino acids: CASNTLAGGGETQYF. CDR3 in DNA: TGTGCCAGCAATACTTTGGCGGGAGGAGGGGAGACCCAGTACTTC.

The V and J genes are TRBV6-2 or TRBV6-3 and TRBJ1-1; D unresolved. Germline assignment: CDR1 MNHEY and CDR2 SVGEGT. This CDR3 is 14 amino acids long. Trimming stripped 5 bases from V and 0 bases from J, with 10 bases between. The CDR3 is CASSTWTVNTEAFF. CDR3 sequence (DNA): TGTGCCAGCAGTACATGGACGGTGAACACTGAAGCTTTCTTT.

This clonotype has only one observation. One base away lies a much larger clone, so this may be a sequencing read error. This chain joins TRBV11-2 and TRBJ1-3; D call uncertain. Germline CDR1 is SGHAT and CDR2 is FQNNGV. There are 16 residues in the CDR3. Trimming pared 0 bases from V and 3 bases from J, leaving 12 bases between. The CDR3 DNA follows: TGTGCCAGCAGCTTAGAGTGGAACAGAATTGGAAACACCATATATTTT. The encoded protein is CASSLEWNRIGNTIYF. The variable domain in full, completed from reference TRBV11-2 and TRBJ1-3, reads EAGVAQSPRYKIIEKRQSVAFWCNPISGHATLYWYQQILGQGPKLLIQFQNNGVVDDSQLPKDRFSAERLKGVDSTLKIQPAKLEDSAVYLCASSLEWNRIGNTIYFGEGSWLTVV.

This clonotype has a count of ten or more. The chain has TRBV12-3 or TRBV12-4 and TRBJ2-3; no firm D call. The CDR3 consists of 12 residues. V lost 4 bases and J lost 8, with 10 bases in between. CDR3 coding DNA: TGTGCCAGCAGTTCCCTGTTGGGTACGCAGTATTTT. It codes for CASSSLLGTQYF.

This clonotype has at least ten counts. V usage is TRBV29-1 and J usage is TRBJ1-2; TRBD1 matches 10 bases. Germline loops: CDR1 SQVTM, CDR2 ANQGSEA. J gave up 5 bases and V 5 bases, and 5 bases lay outside the gene matches. The CDR3 sequence is 13 residues long. The DNA for the CDR3 is TGCAGCGTTATAGACAGGGGGCCGTATGGCTACACCTTC. It yields the protein CSVIDRGPYGYTF.

This clonotype was found many times. The chain is built from TRBV11-3 and TRBJ2-2; D perhaps matches TRBD2 (5 bases). The CDR3 contains 17 residues. The germline CDR1 and CDR2 sequences are SGHNT and YENEEA. Trimming removed 3 bases from V and 5 bases from J, with 19 bases in between. The CDR3 DNA is TGTGCCAGCAGCTTCCAAAGCGGAACACCGAGGACCGGGGAGCTGTTTTTT. Protein: CASSFQSGTPRTGELFF.

This clonotype was recorded many times. The chain is built from TRBV6-6 and TRBJ1-5; D gene uncertain. The CDR3 is 13 amino acids. Germline CDR1 is MNHNY and CDR2 is SVGAGI (reference sequence). Trimming left V 4 bases short and J 7 bases short, with 11 bases between. The CDR3 sequence: CASSSGGWQPQHF. The DNA for the CDR3 is TGTGCCAGCAGTTCCGGCGGATGGCAGCCCCAGCATTTT.

This clonotype came up a few times. The chain combines TRBV6-1 with TRBJ2-1, with D perhaps TRBD1 (6 bases). Trimming left V 0 bases short and J 4 bases short, with 13 bases between. The CDR3 is 16 residues long. Germline V gene lookup returns CDR1 MNHNS and CDR2 SASEGT. CDR3 sequence reads: CASSEAQGQPYNEQFF. CDR3 nucleotides: TGTGCCAGCAGTGAAGCTCAGGGACAACCTTACAATGAGCAGTTCTTC.

This clonotype has ten or more counts. The rearrangement uses TRBV3-1 and TRBJ2-7, with D unclear. Trimming took off 1 base at V and 0 bases at J, with 7 bases between the two ends. The V gene's germline CDR1 is LGHDT and CDR2 YNNKEL (reference sequence). CDR3 length: 14 residues. The CDR3 DNA reads TGTGCCAGCAGCCAAGGCAGGAGCTCCTACGAGCAGTACTTC. Encoded protein: CASSQGRSSYEQYF.

This clonotype was picked up many times. An end of the junction does not agree with germline; a read error may underlie this. The chain combines TRBV7-7 with TRBJ2-1; 14 bases are a match to TRBD2. Germline CDR1 and CDR2: SSHAT and FNYEAQ (reference sequence). This CDR3 spans 16 amino acids. For the CDR3, the DNA is TGTGCTAGCAGTGCGGGACTAGCGGGAGTTGGGAATGAGCAGTTCTTC. This gives the protein CASSAGLAGVGNEQFF.